This TCR beta chain derives from a study of cytomegalovirus exposure and HLA in healthy donors. Study findings and constraints: Under in vitro conditions, a few CMV-associated chains were confirmed as specific for CMV antigens. Among donors in an Asian-associated ancestry cluster, a later analysis reportedly found fewer N-insertions than the roughly 700-donor mean.

Amplification used 60 Vbeta primers and 13 Jbeta primers. The table came from immunoSEQ multiplex PCR; TCRdb's copy has only in-frame clones and leaves some out. The sample consists of fewer than 200,000 clones, about three quarters of them appearing once. With 3 bases removed from V and 3 bases from J, the gap between germline ends came to 11 bases. This CDR3 is built from 14 residues. CDR1 is KGHSH and CDR2 is LQKENI in the germline V gene. This clone was observed a handful of times. Its target is unknown. The rearrangement links TRBV18 to TRBJ1-2; D gene ambiguous. The source material was PBMCs. This sequence originates from a female donor in good health and CMV-seronegative. The CDR3 region has the DNA TGTGCCAGCTCACCCTTGGGAGGCGACTATGGCTACACCTTC. It specifies CASSPLGGDYGYTF.